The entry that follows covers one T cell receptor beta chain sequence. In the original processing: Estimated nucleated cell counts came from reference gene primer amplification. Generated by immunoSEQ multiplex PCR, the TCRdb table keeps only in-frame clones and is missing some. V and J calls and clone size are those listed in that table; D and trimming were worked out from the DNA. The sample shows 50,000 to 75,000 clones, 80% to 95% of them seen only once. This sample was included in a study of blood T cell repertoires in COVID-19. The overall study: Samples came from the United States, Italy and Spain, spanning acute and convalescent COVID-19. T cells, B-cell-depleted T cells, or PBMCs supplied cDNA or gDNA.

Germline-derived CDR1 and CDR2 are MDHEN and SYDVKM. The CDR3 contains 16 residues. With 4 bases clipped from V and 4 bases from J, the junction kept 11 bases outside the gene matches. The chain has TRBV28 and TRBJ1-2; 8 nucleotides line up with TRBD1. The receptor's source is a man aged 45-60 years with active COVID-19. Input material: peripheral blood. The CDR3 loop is CASSSASGQGIYGYTF. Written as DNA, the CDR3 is TGTGCCAGCAGTTCCGCCTCCGGACAGGGAATCTATGGCTACACCTTC.